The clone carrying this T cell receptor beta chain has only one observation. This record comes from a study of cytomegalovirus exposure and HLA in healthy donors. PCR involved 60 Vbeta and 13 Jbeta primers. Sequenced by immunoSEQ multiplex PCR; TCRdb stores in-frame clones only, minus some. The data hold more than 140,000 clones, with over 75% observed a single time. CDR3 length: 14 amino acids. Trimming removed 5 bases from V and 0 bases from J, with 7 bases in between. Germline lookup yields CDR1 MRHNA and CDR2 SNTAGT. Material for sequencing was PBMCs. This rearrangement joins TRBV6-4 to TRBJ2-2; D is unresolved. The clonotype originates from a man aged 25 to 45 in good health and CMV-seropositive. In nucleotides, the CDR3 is TGTGCCAGCAGTATCAAGCCGAACACCGGGGAGCTGTTTTTT. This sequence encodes CASSIKPNTGELFF.